These T cell receptor beta chains were read from a single sample in a study of T cells after yellow fever vaccination. From the 5' RACE reads, TCRdb called clonotypes with MiXCR, one entry per CDR3 protein. The sample records 500,000 to 650,000 distinct CDR3 sequences, about 12% being singletons. The source was PBMCs, collected on the day of the yellow fever booster vaccination. The receptors here all came from a man aged 25 to 45 who received the YFV17D yellow fever vaccine. Each CDR3 is given with its conserved first and last residue. D genes are given only for firm matches. Part of the rows lack a size; the others show once, few, many or a class for expanded clones.

D gene,clone size,J gene,V gene,CDR3 DNA,CDR3 protein
TRBD2,-,TRBJ2-3,TRBV5-6,TGTGCCAGCAGCTTAGAGCGGGAGTGGGTAGATACGCAGTATTTT,CASSLEREWVDTQYF
TRBD2,-,TRBJ2-4,TRBV20-1,TGCAGTGCTAGGGGGTATAGCGGGAAGGCCAAAAACATTCAGTACTTC,CSARGYSGKAKNIQYF
-,few,TRBJ2-1,TRBV24-1,TGTGCCACCAGTGATTCTAAGTTGGGCCGTGGCAATGAGCAGTTCTTC,CATSDSKLGRGNEQFF
TRBD2,-,TRBJ2-3,TRBV6-2/TRBV6-3,TGTGCCAGCAGCCTACGCCAGACTAGCGGGAGTGGTGATACGCAGTATTTT,CASSLRQTSGSGDTQYF
TRBD2,few,TRBJ2-2,TRBV7-2,TGTGCCAGCAGTACTCGGGAGGTCGGGGAGCTGTTTTTT,CASSTREVGELFF
TRBD1,few,TRBJ1-3,TRBV29-1,TGCAGCGCCGGAGACAGGGCTGGAAACACCATATATTTT,CSAGDRAGNTIYF
-,-,TRBJ2-7,TRBV21-1,TGTGCCAGCAAACTGGAGGGGGGGAGCTCCTACGAGCAGTACTTC,CASKLEGGSSYEQYF
TRBD2,few,TRBJ2-7,TRBV20-1,TGCAGTGCTAGAGATGTACGCGGGACTGAGGGAGGGGAGCAGTACTTC,CSARDVRGTEGGEQYF
-,-,TRBJ2-7,TRBV27,TGTGCCAGCAGTACCCGACAGGTCTTCTCGTTTGAGCAGTACTTC,CASSTRQVFSFEQYF
-,-,TRBJ2-7,TRBV4-3,TGCGCCAGCAGCCAAGATGTTCAGGGCACCTACGAGCAGTACTTC,CASSQDVQGTYEQYF
-,-,TRBJ2-3,TRBV4-1,TGCGCCAGCAGCCACGCCCTCGGTCCCGATACGCAGTATTTT,CASSHALGPDTQYF
-,few,TRBJ2-3,TRBV18,TGTGCCAGCTCACCAAATACGGGAAGCACAGATACGCAGTATTTT,CASSPNTGSTDTQYF
-,-,TRBJ2-5,TRBV28,TGTGCCAGCAGTCCCCCCCCGACGGGAGCTGAGACCCAGTACTTC,CASSPPPTGAETQYF
TRBD2,-,TRBJ2-5,TRBV5-1,TGCGCCAGCACCTTGGGACTAGCATCAGAGACCCAGTACTTC,CASTLGLASETQYF
-,-,TRBJ1-2,TRBV5-6,TGTGCCAGCAGCTTGGTCGGAACCCCGCCTGGCTACACCTTC,CASSLVGTPPGYTF
TRBD2,few,TRBJ2-5,TRBV7-6,TGTGCCAGCAGCCCTAGCGGGACCATGGGGGCCCAGTACTTC,CASSPSGTMGAQYF